This paragraph covers one T cell receptor (beta chain) sequence. The antigen it recognizes is unknown. One base away there is no much larger clone; base qualities are not given. The library was produced with PCR. The reads were generated on an Illumina HiSeq 4000. The TCR beta-chain CDR3 region of each patient was profiled by high-throughput sequencing. Per the source publication's procedure: Drawing on CDR3 differences between clinicopathological groups, the researchers built a classifier meant to tell apart patients with distant-metastatic papillary thyroid cancer. The Shannon index was used to measure repertoire diversity, and the Morisita-Horn index was used to measure how similar tumor and blood repertoires were. The raw public reads went through TCRdb reprocessing: fastp at Q25, MiXCR clone calling, in-frame beta chains kept. The authors' filters were not applied to this entry. The sample contains approximately 7,000 clones, over 25% of them found a single time. The ten largest make up roughly a tenth of the sample.

No patient had received any treatment before thyroid surgery. Patient clinical samples collected from the early 2010s to the late 2010s were retrospectively analysed using T-cell receptor beta sequencing. The source of the sample is a study of metastatic and nonmetastatic thyroid tumors (dated by TCRdb to about 2020). At the level of the whole study: The researchers compared repertoires between peripheral blood samples and tumor or nodule tissue samples from patients with malignant or benign thyroid disease. Points the paper makes about the study in general: In both blood and tumor samples, TCR beta diversity was reported to be significantly higher in malignant tumors than in benign nodules.

Per the germline V gene (reference sequence), LNHDA is the CDR1 and SQIVND is the CDR2. Taken from cysteine to phenylalanine, the CDR3 has 17 residues. The CDR3 DNA has 51 bases and is translated from base 1. Deletion took 1 base off V and 1 base off J, with a span of 13 bases between the germline ends. Sequencing was done on a sample of tumor tissue. The chain is made from TRBV19 and TRBJ2-2; the D gene is unclear. The TCR was taken from a female donor with papillary thyroid cancer or a benign thyroid nodule (not recorded which). Some clones in this sample may be carry-over from other donors' samples. The nucleotide sequence is given as TGTGCCAGTAGTATAGTATGGAATAATTTGAACACCGGGGAGCTGTTTTTT. Its protein product is CASSIVWNNLNTGELFF.